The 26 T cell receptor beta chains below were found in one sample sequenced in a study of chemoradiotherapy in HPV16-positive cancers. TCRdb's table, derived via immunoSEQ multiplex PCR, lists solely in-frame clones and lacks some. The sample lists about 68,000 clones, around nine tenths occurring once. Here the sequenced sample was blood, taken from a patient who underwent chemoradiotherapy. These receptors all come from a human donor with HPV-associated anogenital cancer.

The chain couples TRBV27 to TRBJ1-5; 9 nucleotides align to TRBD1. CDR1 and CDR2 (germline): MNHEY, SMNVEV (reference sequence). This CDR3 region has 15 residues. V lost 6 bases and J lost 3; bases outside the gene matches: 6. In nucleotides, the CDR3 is TGTGCCAGCAGCCACGGGACAGGGCCCAATCAGCCCCAGCATTTT. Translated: CASSHGTGPNQPQHF.

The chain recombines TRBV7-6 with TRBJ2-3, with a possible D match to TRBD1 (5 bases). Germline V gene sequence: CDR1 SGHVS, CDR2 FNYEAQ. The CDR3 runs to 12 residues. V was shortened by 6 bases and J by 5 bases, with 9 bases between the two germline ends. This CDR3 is CASRGEEDTQYF. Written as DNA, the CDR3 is TGTGCCAGCAGAGGGGAAGAAGATACGCAGTATTTT.

The CDR3: CASSLDRQGAYGYTF. CDR3 bases: TGTGCCAGCAGCCTCGACAGGCAAGGAGCATATGGCTACACCTTC. This chain connects TRBV28 to TRBJ1-2; D is perhaps TRBD1 (6 bases). Germline CDR1 reads MDHEN; CDR2 reads SYDVKM. V was trimmed by 6 bases and J by 5 bases, leaving 19 bases between them. The CDR3 is made up of 15 amino acids.

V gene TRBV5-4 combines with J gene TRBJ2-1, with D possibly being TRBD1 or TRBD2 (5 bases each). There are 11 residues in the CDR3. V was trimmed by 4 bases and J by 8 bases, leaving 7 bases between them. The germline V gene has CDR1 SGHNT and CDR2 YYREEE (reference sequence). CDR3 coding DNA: TGTGCCAGCAGCGAGGGGTATGAGCAGTTCTTC. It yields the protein CASSEGYEQFF.

CDR3 sequence reads: CASSFRGLYNQPQHF. CDR3 coding DNA: TGTGCCAGCAGCTTTAGGGGGTTATACAATCAGCCCCAGCATTTT. The chain recombines TRBV7-2 with TRBJ1-5; D is possibly TRBD1 (6 bases). Germline V lookup: CDR1 SGHTA, CDR2 FQGNSA. The length of the CDR3 is 15 residues. V lost 3 bases and J lost 3, with 12 bases in between.

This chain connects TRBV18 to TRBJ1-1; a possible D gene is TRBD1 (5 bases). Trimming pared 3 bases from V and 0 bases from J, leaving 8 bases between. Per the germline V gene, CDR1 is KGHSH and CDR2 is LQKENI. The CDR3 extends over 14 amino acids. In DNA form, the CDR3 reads TGTGCCAGCTCACCTACAGGTGTGAACACTGAAGCTTTCTTT. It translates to CASSPTGVNTEAFF.

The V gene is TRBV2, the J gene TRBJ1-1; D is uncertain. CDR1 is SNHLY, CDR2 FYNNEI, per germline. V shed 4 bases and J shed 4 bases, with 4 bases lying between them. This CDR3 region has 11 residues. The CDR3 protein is CASSGSTEAFF. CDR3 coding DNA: TGTGCCAGCAGTGGGAGCACTGAAGCTTTCTTT.

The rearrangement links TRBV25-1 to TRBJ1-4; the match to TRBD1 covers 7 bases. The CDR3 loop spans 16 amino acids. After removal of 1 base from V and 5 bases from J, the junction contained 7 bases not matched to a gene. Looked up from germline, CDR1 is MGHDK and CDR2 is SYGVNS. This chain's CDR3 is CASSEFRGQKNEKLFF. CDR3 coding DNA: TGTGCCAGCAGTGAATTCCGGGGACAGAAAAATGAAAAACTGTTTTTT.

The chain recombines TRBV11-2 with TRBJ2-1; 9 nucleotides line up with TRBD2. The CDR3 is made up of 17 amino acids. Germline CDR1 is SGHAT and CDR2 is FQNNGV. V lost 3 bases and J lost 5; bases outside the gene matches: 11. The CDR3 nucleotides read TGTGCCAGCAGCTTTAGTATCGCTAGCGGGGTGAACAATGAGCAGTTCTTC. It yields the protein CASSFSIASGVNNEQFF.

CDR3 in DNA: TGTGCCAGCAAAGAGACCGCGTACGAGCAGTACTTC. It codes for CASKETAYEQYF. This chain joins TRBV28 and TRBJ2-7; unclear D gene. From germline, CDR1 is MDHEN and CDR2 SYDVKM. V was shortened by 7 bases and J by 4 bases, with 11 bases between the two germline ends. The length of the CDR3 is 12 residues.

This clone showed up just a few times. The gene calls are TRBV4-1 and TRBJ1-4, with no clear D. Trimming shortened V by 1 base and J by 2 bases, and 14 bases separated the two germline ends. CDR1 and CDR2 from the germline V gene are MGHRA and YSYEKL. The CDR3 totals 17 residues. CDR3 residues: CASSQGTMGRTNEKLFF. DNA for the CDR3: TGCGCCAGCAGCCAAGGGACGATGGGGAGGACTAATGAAAAACTGTTTTTT.

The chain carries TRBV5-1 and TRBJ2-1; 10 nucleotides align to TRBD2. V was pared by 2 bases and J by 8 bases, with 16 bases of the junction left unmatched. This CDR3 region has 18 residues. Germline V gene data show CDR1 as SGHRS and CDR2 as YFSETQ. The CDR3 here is CASSFARHSSGGGDEQFF. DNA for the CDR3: TGCGCCAGCAGCTTCGCTCGACACTCTAGCGGGGGAGGAGATGAGCAGTTCTTC.

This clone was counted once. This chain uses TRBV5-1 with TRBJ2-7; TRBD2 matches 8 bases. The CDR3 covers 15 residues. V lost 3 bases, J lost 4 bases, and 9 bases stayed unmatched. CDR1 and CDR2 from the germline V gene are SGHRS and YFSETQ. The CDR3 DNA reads TGCGCCAGCAGCTCCCTCGGGGGGGTGGGATACGAGCAGTACTTC. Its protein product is CASSSLGGVGYEQYF.

The CDR3 sequence is CASSQRTGDQPQHF. The CDR3 nucleotides are TGTGCCAGCAGCCAAAGGACAGGGGATCAGCCCCAGCATTTT. The chain uses TRBV5-5 and TRBJ1-5; TRBD1 aligns across 9 bases. The CDR3 contains 14 residues. Germline CDR1 reads SGHKS; CDR2 reads YYEKEE (reference sequence). The ends lost 4 bases at V and 5 bases at J; junction bases unmatched: 4.

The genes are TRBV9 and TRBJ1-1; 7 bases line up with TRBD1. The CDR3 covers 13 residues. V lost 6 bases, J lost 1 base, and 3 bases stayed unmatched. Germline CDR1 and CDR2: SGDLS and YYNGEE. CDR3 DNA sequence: TGTGCCAGCAACTCAGGGGGGAACACTGAAGCTTTCTTT. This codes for CASNSGGNTEAFF.

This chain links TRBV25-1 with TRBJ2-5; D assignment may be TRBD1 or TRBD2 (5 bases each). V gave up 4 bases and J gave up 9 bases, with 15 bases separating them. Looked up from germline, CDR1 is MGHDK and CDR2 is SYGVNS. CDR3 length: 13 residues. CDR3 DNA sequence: TGTGCCAGCAGTGGGGACGCGAAGAGCGCCCAGTACTTC. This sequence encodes CASSGDAKSAQYF.

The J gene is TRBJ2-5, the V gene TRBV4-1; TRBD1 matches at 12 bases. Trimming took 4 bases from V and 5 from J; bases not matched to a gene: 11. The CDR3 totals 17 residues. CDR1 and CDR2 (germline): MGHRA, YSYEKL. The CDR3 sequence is CASSPASGQGAWETQYF. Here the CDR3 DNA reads TGCGCCAGCAGCCCTGCCTCGGGACAGGGGGCTTGGGAGACCCAGTACTTC.

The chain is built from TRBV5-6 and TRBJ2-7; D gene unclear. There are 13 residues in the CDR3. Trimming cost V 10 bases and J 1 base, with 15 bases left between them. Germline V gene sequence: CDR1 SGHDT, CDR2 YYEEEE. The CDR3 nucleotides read TGTGCCGGCCGCCACTCCCGGTCCTACGAGCAGTACTTC. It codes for CAGRHSRSYEQYF.

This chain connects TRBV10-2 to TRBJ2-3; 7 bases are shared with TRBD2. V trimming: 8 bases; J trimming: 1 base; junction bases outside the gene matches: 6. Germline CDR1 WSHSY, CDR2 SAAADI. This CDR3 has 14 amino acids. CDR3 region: CASGLEPRTDTQYF. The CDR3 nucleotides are TGCGCCAGCGGACTAGAACCCCGCACAGATACGCAGTATTTT.

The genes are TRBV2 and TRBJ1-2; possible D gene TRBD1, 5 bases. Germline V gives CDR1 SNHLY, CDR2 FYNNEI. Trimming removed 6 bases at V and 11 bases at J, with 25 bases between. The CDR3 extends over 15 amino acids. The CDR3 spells CASRPRTLSSPGYTF. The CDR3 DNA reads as TGTGCCAGCAGGCCTCGGACACTTAGCTCCCCTGGGTACACCTTC.

The CDR3 sequence is CASSVGGSNTEAFF. In nucleotides, the CDR3 is TGTGCCAGCAGCGTAGGTGGCAGTAACACTGAAGCTTTCTTT. The V gene is TRBV9, the J gene TRBJ1-1; D gene ambiguous. V was shortened by 0 bases and J by 2 bases, with 8 bases between the two germline ends. Germline CDR1 reads SGDLS; CDR2 reads YYNGEE. This CDR3 is built from 14 residues.

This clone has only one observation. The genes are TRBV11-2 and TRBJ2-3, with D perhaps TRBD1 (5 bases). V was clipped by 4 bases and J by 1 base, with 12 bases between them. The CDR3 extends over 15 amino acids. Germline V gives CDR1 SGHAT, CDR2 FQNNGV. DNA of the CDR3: TGTGCCAGCAGCTGGGGCCTAGGGGGCACAGATACGCAGTATTTT. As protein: CASSWGLGGTDTQYF.

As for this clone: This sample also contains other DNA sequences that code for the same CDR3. The CDR3 loop reads CASSPSTDTQYF. In nucleotides, the CDR3 is TGTGCCAGCAGCCCTAGCACAGATACGCAGTATTTT. The chain links TRBV11-2 to TRBJ2-3; no clear D gene. CDR3 length: 12 residues. Germline CDR1 reads SGHAT; CDR2 reads FQNNGV. The V gene lost 5 bases and the J gene lost 0 bases, with 3 bases spanning the gap.

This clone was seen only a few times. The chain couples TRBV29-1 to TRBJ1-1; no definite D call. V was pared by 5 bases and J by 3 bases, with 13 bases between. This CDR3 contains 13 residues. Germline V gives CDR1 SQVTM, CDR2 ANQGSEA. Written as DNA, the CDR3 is TGCAGCGTTCGTACCCGTTGGGACACTGAAGCTTTCTTT. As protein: CSVRTRWDTEAFF.

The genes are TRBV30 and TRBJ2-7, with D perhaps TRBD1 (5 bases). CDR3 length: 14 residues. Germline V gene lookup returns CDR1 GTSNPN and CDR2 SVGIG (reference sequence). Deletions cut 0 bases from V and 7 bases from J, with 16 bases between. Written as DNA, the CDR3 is TGTGCCTGGAGTGTAAGGGGCCCCAGACGGGAGCAGTACTTC. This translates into CAWSVRGPRREQYF.

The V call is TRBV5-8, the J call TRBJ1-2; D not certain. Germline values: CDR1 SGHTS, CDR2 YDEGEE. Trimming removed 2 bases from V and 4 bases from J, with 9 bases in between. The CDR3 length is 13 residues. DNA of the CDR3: TGTGCCAGCAGCTTCCAAGTTTTCTATGGCTACACCTTC. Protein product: CASSFQVFYGYTF.